The 25 T cell receptor beta chains listed next were all sequenced from one sample in a study of molecular identifiers for immune sequencing clone quantification. TCRdb used MiXCR to reprocess the PCR reads, holding one entry per CDR3 protein. The repertoire holds about 630,000 distinct CDR3 sequences, roughly 25% seen once, with 0.7% to 0.95% in the top ten. Source material: naive CD8+ T cells from blood, with Jurkat cell RNA spiked in. Subset noted: FACS-sorted CD8+CD4-CCR7+CD45RA+ naive T cells. These receptors were collected from a human donor in good health. Some libraries in this study had Jurkat cell RNA spiked in.

This clonotype was recorded a few times. The chain couples TRBV15 to TRBJ2-3; the D is unclear. There are 15 residues in the CDR3. V lost 0 bases and J lost 6, with 13 bases in between. Germline CDR1 is LNHNV and CDR2 is YYDKDF (reference sequence). CDR3 DNA: TGTGCCACCAGCAGAGATTCCAGTACTGCCGATACGCAGTATTTT. It is translated as CATSRDSSTADTQYF. Based on the CDR3 plus reference TRBV15 and TRBJ2-3, the full variable domain is DAMVIQNPRYQVTQFGKPVTLSCSQTLNHNVMYWYQQKSSQAPKLLFHYYDKDFNNEADTPDNFQSRRPNTSFCFLDIRSPGLGDTAMYLCATSRDSSTADTQYFGPGTRLTVL.

This clonotype was seen only a few times. V is TRBV27 and J is TRBJ2-7; D tentatively fits TRBD1 or TRBD2 (6 bases each). V lost 8 bases to trimming and J lost 6 bases, with 14 bases between them. The CDR3 covers 12 residues. Germline V gives CDR1 MNHEY, CDR2 SMNVEV (reference sequence). CDR3 amino acids: CASGLSGVEQYF. CDR3 bases: TGTGCCAGCGGACTATCAGGGGTCGAGCAGTACTTC.

This clonotype was seen only a few times. The junction departs from germline at one end; a sequencing error may be responsible. The V gene is TRBV15, the J gene TRBJ2-3, with TRBD2 identical over 10 bases. CDR1 and CDR2 from the germline V gene are LNHNV and YYDKDF (reference sequence). This CDR3 has 15 residues. CDR3 in DNA: TGTGCCACCAACAGAGGACTAGCGGGCACAGATACGCAGTATTTT. Its translation is CATNRGLAGTDTQYF.

This clonotype was recorded only once. A read error may be the cause here, since a much bigger clone is one base away. The chain carries TRBV10-3 and TRBJ2-3, with a possible D match to TRBD2 (5 bases). The length of the CDR3 is 15 residues. Per the germline V gene, CDR1 is ENHRY and CDR2 is SYGVKD. The ends were cut back, 4 bases at V and 2 bases at J, with 13 bases in the middle. This CDR3 reads CAISGSGVYTDTQYF. The CDR3 DNA is TGTGCCATCAGTGGGTCCGGGGTATACACAGATACGCAGTATTTT.

This clonotype was recorded many times. This rearrangement joins TRBV4-3 to TRBJ1-5, with D possibly being TRBD1 (5 bases). Germline CDR1 is LGHNA and CDR2 is YSLEER. The length of the CDR3 is 19 residues. V was pared by 0 bases and J by 5 bases, with 23 bases between. The CDR3 here is CASSQDSRGIGTSYQPQHF. As DNA, the CDR3 is TGCGCCAGCAGCCAAGATTCGCGAGGTATAGGGACTTCCTATCAGCCCCAGCATTTT.

The rearrangement links TRBV27 to TRBJ2-5; 11 bases map to TRBD2. This CDR3 contains 17 residues. The junction had 10 bases not matched to a gene; V was cut back by 5 bases and J by 2 bases. The germline V gene has CDR1 MNHEY and CDR2 SMNVEV (reference sequence). The CDR3 spells CASSLGARTSGQETQYF. The CDR3 DNA reads TGTGCCAGCAGTCTGGGGGCAAGGACTAGCGGGCAAGAGACCCAGTACTTC.

The sample holds many counts of this clonotype. This chain joins TRBV5-1 and TRBJ2-7, with 7 bases that match TRBD1. The CDR3 runs 15 residues. The trim removed 2 bases at V and 2 bases at J, leaving 7 bases unmatched. Germline V gives CDR1 SGHRS, CDR2 YFSETQ. CDR3 nucleotides: TGCGCCAGCAGCTTATGGACAGGAGGTACCTACGAGCAGTACTTC. Residues: CASSLWTGGTYEQYF.

This clonotype was seen only a few times. The rearrangement uses TRBV2 and TRBJ1-1, with 7 bases lining up with TRBD1. V was clipped by 4 bases and J by 11 bases; unmatched bases: 7. CDR1 is SNHLY and CDR2 is FYNNEI in the germline V gene. The CDR3 length is 12 residues. The chain's CDR3 is CASSGLGGAAFF. The CDR3 DNA reads TGTGCCAGCAGTGGGCTAGGGGGCGCGGCTTTCTTT. The full variable domain, with the rest looked up from reference TRBV2 and TRBJ1-1, is EPEVTQTPSHQVTQMGQEVILRCVPISNHLYFYWYRQILGQKVEFLVSFYNNEISEKSEIFDDQFSVERPDGSNFTLKIRSTKLEDSAMYFCASSGLGGAAFFGQGTRLTVV.

The chain combines TRBV28 with TRBJ2-2; D is unclear. Trimming stripped 7 bases from V and 3 bases from J, with 9 bases between. Germline assignment: CDR1 MDHEN and CDR2 SYDVKM. The CDR3 runs to 13 residues. Here the CDR3 DNA reads TGTGCCAGCACCCAGACTTACACCGGGGAGCTGTTTTTT. Protein product: CASTQTYTGELFF.

There are many counts of this clonotype. The chain uses TRBV6-5 and TRBJ2-3; 7 bases line up with TRBD2. The germline V gene encodes CDR1 MNHEY and CDR2 SVGAGI. Trimming at V came to 6 bases and at J to 1 base, leaving 4 bases not matched to a gene. The CDR3 is 14 residues long. In nucleotides, the CDR3 is TGTGCCAGCAGCAATCTAGCGGGCACAGATACGCAGTATTTT. Translation: CASSNLAGTDTQYF.

This clonotype was seen more than once but under ten times. J is TRBJ1-5 and V is TRBV19, with unresolved D. The CDR3 is 14 amino acids. The V gene's germline CDR1 is LNHDA and CDR2 SQIVND (reference sequence). Trimming took 3 bases from V and 4 from J, leaving 10 bases between them. Here the CDR3 DNA reads TGTGCCAGTAGTATTAATGGGGAAAATCAGCCCCAGCATTTT. This codes for CASSINGENQPQHF.

Only a few counts were recorded for this clonotype. The V call is TRBV2, the J call TRBJ2-3; 11 nucleotides align to TRBD2. Germline CDR1 is SNHLY and CDR2 is FYNNEI. The ends lost 8 bases at V and 6 bases at J; junction bases unmatched: 13. The CDR3 is 16 residues long. The CDR3 spells CASGERLAGLGDTQYF. CDR3 DNA sequence: TGTGCCAGCGGGGAACGACTAGCGGGGCTGGGGGATACGCAGTATTTT.

Note on this clonotype: At one boundary the junction diverges from the germline segment, which might be a read error. The chain recombines TRBV12-3 or TRBV12-4 with TRBJ2-7, with D tentatively TRBD1 or TRBD2 (5 bases each). The CDR3 is made up of 14 amino acids. Here the CDR3 reads CASSYEGWNYAQYF. The DNA for the CDR3 is TGTGCCAGCAGTTATGAGGGGTGGAACTACGCGCAGTACTTC.

This clonotype was counted between two and nine times. One junction end does not reproduce the germline sequence, and a read error may be involved. The chain recombines TRBV27 with TRBJ2-7; the match to TRBD2 covers 9 bases. The germline CDR1 and CDR2 sequences are MNHEY and SMNVEV (reference sequence). The CDR3 has 14 residues. CDR3 sequence reads: CASSETSGAYERYF. The CDR3 DNA is TGTGCCAGCAGTGAGACTAGCGGCGCCTACGAGCGGTACTTC.

V usage is TRBV4-1 and J usage is TRBJ2-3, with a possible D match to TRBD2 (6 bases). The CDR3 extends over 18 amino acids. CDR1 and CDR2 from the germline V gene are MGHRA and YSYEKL. Trimming stripped 3 bases from V and 1 base from J, with 20 bases between. CDR3 protein: CASSQAPHLAMGTDTQYF. The CDR3 coding sequence is TGCGCCAGCAGCCAGGCGCCGCATCTAGCGATGGGCACAGATACGCAGTATTTT.

The chain carries TRBV10-2 and TRBJ2-2, with 7 bases that match TRBD1. Germline assignment: CDR1 WSHSY and CDR2 SAAADI. With V trimmed by 9 bases and J by 0 bases, 4 bases remained unmatched. The CDR3 runs 14 residues. The CDR3, as DNA: TGCGCCAGTGGACAGGATCCGAACACCGGGGAGCTGTTTTTT. Amino acids: CASGQDPNTGELFF.

The table lists this clonotype with a few counts. The genes are TRBV20-1 and TRBJ2-3; 12 bases line up with TRBD2. In germline, CDR1 is DFQATT, CDR2 SNEGSKA (reference sequence). Unmatched junction bases numbered 15, after V lost 3 bases and J lost 2 bases. CDR3 length: 19 amino acids. The CDR3 spells CSASEASGRAVLSTDTQYF. CDR3 in DNA: TGCAGTGCTAGTGAGGCTAGCGGGAGGGCCGTATTATCCACAGATACGCAGTATTTT.

The rearrangement joins TRBV20-1 to TRBJ2-7, with D perhaps TRBD1 (6 bases). V was pared by 0 bases and J by 3 bases, with 12 bases between. The CDR3 extends over 14 amino acids. Germline values: CDR1 DFQATT, CDR2 SNEGSKA (reference sequence). The CDR3 nucleotides read TGCAGTGCTAGAGAGCAGACAGGAGGCTACGAGCAGTACTTC. Its protein is CSAREQTGGYEQYF.

V usage is TRBV6-6 and J usage is TRBJ1-5; the D gene is possibly TRBD1 (5 bases). Germline lookup yields CDR1 MNHNY and CDR2 SVGAGI (reference sequence). The V gene lost 4 bases and the J gene lost 0 bases, with 19 bases spanning the gap. This CDR3 has 18 residues. The CDR3 DNA reads as TGTGCCAGCAGTTTTGAAGGACGGGGCCATTATAGCAATCAGCCCCAGCATTTT. Amino acids: CASSFEGRGHYSNQPQHF.

Of note for this clonotype: An end of the junction does not agree with germline; a read error may underlie this. The chain is built from TRBV10-1 and TRBJ2-5; D is unresolved. This CDR3 has 13 amino acids. Germline values: CDR1 WNHNN, CDR2 SYGVQD (reference sequence). CDR3 in DNA: TGCGCCAGCAGTGGAGCCTATGGAGAGACCCACTACTTC. It encodes CASSGAYGETHYF.

This clonotype was counted between two and nine times. V usage is TRBV4-3 and J usage is TRBJ2-5; the D is unclear. CDR3 length: 14 amino acids. CDR1 LGHNA and CDR2 YSLEER come from the germline V gene. Trimming took 0 bases from V and 2 from J, leaving 7 bases between them. The DNA of the CDR3 is TGCGCCAGCAGCCAAGATTGGGATCAAGAGACCCAGTACTTC. Its translation: CASSQDWDQETQYF.

In its sample, this clonotype was seen a few times. The chain couples TRBV7-9 to TRBJ1-1; D gene ambiguous. Deletions cut 5 bases from V and 4 bases from J, with 11 bases between. Germline V gene data show CDR1 as SEHNR and CDR2 as FQNEAQ (reference sequence). This CDR3 has 13 amino acids. CDR3 coding DNA: TGTGCCAGCAGCCCCACCCTCACCACTGAAGCTTTCTTT. Encoded protein: CASSPTLTTEAFF.

This clonotype occurred many times. The chain uses TRBV15 and TRBJ2-1; D remains unclear. This CDR3 contains 15 residues. Germline CDR1 and CDR2: LNHNV and YYDKDF (reference sequence). Trimming shortened V by 8 bases and J by 4 bases, and 18 bases separated the two germline ends. In DNA, the CDR3 is TGTGCCACCGCCGGACCTACCACGAAGTACAATGAGCAGTTCTTC. This encodes CATAGPTTKYNEQFF.

This clonotype has a count of ten or more. V and J are TRBV29-1 and TRBJ2-1; 11 bases are a match to TRBD2. The germline V gene has CDR1 SQVTM and CDR2 ANQGSEA. V lost 7 bases and J lost 4; bases outside the gene matches: 12. The length of the CDR3 is 16 residues. Here the CDR3 reads CSDRTSGSLKYNEQFF. The CDR3 DNA reads as TGCAGCGACCGGACTAGCGGGTCCTTAAAGTACAATGAGCAGTTCTTC.

This clonotype appeared many times. This rearrangement joins TRBV10-3 to TRBJ2-7; the match to TRBD1 covers 10 bases. CDR1 ENHRY and CDR2 SYGVKD come from the germline V gene. The CDR3 is 13 residues long. Unmatched junction bases numbered 3, after V lost 5 bases and J lost 5 bases. CDR3 nucleotide sequence: TGTGCCATCAGTTTGGACAGGGGGGACGAGCAGTACTTC. As protein: CAISLDRGDEQYF.